One sample yielded the 3 T cell receptor beta chains listed below, sequenced in a study of monozygotic twins with inflammatory bowel disease. TCRdb processed the 5' RACE reads again and assigns one entry to each CDR3 protein, with no DNA. The listing records 310,000 or so distinct CDR3 sequences. The sequenced material came from blood. Receptors originate from a human donor with ulcerative colitis or Crohn's disease, or a healthy co-twin of an affected twin (not recorded which).

The chain uses TRBV4-1 and TRBJ2-5; TCRdb picks TRBD2, but there is no DNA to check that call. The germline V gene encodes CDR1 MGHRA and CDR2 YSYEKL. The CDR3 contains 17 residues. The CDR3: CASRRTTGTREQETQYF.

The chain employs TRBV7-3 and TRBJ2-2. Germline CDR1 and CDR2: SGHTA and FQGTGA. The CDR3 consists of 13 residues. CDR3 loop: CASSLSNTGELFF. Drawing the rest from reference TRBV7-3 and TRBJ2-2, the complete variable domain is GAGVSQTPSNKVTEKGKYVELRCDPISGHTALYWYRQSLGQGPEFLIYFQGTGAADDSGLPNDRFFAVRPEGSVSTLKIQRTERGDSAVYLCASSLSNTGELFFGEGSRLTVL.

This chain uses TRBV3-1 with TRBJ2-1; TCRdb indicates TRBD1, and absent DNA this call remains unverified. The germline CDR1 and CDR2 sequences are LGHDT and YNNKEL (reference sequence). The CDR3 runs 15 residues. CDR3 sequence reads: CASSQGLGLRPEQFF.